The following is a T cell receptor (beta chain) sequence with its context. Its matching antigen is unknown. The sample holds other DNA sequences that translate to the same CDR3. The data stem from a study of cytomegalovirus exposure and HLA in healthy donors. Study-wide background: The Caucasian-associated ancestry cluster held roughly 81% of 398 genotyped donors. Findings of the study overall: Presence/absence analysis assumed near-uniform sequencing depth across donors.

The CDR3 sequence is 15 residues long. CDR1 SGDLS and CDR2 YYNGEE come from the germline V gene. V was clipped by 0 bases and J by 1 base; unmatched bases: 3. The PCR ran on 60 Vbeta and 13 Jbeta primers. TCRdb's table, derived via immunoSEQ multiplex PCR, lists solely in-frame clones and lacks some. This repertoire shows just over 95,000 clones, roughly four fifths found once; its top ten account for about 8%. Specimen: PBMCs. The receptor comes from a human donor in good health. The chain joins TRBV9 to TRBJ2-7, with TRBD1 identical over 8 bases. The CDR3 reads CASSVAGTGSYEQYF. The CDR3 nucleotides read TGTGCCAGCAGCGTAGCAGGGACAGGATCCTACGAGCAGTACTTC.